A single sample is the source of the 17 T cell receptor beta chains below, sequenced in a study of regulatory T cells in long-lasting Graves disease (dated by TCRdb to the early 2020s). The time point label for this specimen denotes: persistent/refractory GD, antithyroid drugs over 5 years with positive TRAb. For both TCR sequencing and RNA sequencing, RNA was extracted from PBMCs in TRIzol. The library was built by means of multiplex PCR. TCRdb records Illumina HiSeq 4000 as the sequencer. CDR3 regions were amplified by Arm-PCR with iRepertoire HTBI primers to construct TCR beta libraries. Using fastp trimming at Q25 and MiXCR clonotype assembly, TCRdb reanalyzed the public sequencing data and kept in-frame beta chains. Each CDR3 protein gets just one entry, which takes the most common genes and DNA from the rows behind it. The sample table contains around 460,000 distinct CDR3 sequences; only one count was recorded for roughly 23% of them. Together, the top ten hold 13% of the sample.

This specimen consisted of peripheral blood mononuclear cells (PBMCs), obtained when the disease was refractory, from a patient treated with antithyroid drugs. The origin of the receptors is a female donor with Graves disease.

In this sample, this clonotype turned up many times. V gene TRBV28 combines with J gene TRBJ1-4; D perhaps matches TRBD1 (5 bases). V was trimmed by 7 bases and J by 5 bases, leaving 14 bases between them. The CDR3 is 14 amino acids. CDR1 MDHEN and CDR2 SYDVKM come from the germline V gene. The CDR3 region is CASTVGQLNEKLFF. The CDR3, as DNA: TGTGCCAGCACCGTGGGGCAGTTGAATGAAAAACTGTTTTTT.

This clonotype came up many times. The chain carries TRBV28 and TRBJ2-7; D call uncertain. The germline CDR1 and CDR2 sequences are MDHEN and SYDVKM. CDR3 length: 13 residues. V was clipped by 2 bases and J by 6 bases, with 11 bases between them. CDR3: CASSLPGVGEQYF. The CDR3 nucleotides read TGTGCCAGCAGTTTACCGGGTGTAGGCGAGCAGTACTTC. Based on the CDR3 plus reference TRBV28 and TRBJ2-7, the full variable domain is DVKVTQSSRYLVKRTGEKVFLECVQDMDHENMFWYRQDPGLGLRLIYFSYDVKMKEKGDIPEGYSVSREKKERFSLILESASTNQTSMYLCASSLPGVGEQYFGPGTRLTVT.

This clonotype was seen only a few times. The CDR3 nucleotides read TGTGCCAGCAGTGAAGCCGTGACTGGTGTAGCCAAAAACATTCAGTACTTC. Protein sequence: CASSEAVTGVAKNIQYF. The chain is built from TRBV6-1 and TRBJ2-4; unclear D gene. This CDR3 has 17 amino acids. CDR1 MNHNS and CDR2 SASEGT come from the germline V gene. V lost 0 bases and J 0 bases, leaving 12 bases between the germline ends.

In regard to this clonotype: A much larger clone is a single base away; this may be a read error. Without the conserved terminal phenylalanine or tryptophan, this CDR3 likely stems from a read error. J is TRBJ2-7 and V is TRBV29-1; possibly TRBD1 for D (5 bases). Germline assignment: CDR1 SQVTM and CDR2 ANQGSEA. The CDR3 consists of 14 residues. Trimming pared 7 bases from V and 5 bases from J, leaving 21 bases between. The CDR3 nucleotides read TGCAGCGCCCGAAGTCTCCAGGGTCAGAACGAGCAGTACCTC. Translated, it gives CSARSLQGQNEQYL.

This clonotype was seen at least ten times. The rearrangement uses TRBV6-1 and TRBJ1-5, with D possibly being TRBD1 (5 bases). Trimming took 7 bases from V and 4 from J, leaving 17 bases between them. The CDR3 is 15 residues long. Per the germline V gene, CDR1 is MNHNS and CDR2 is SASEGT. The CDR3: CASKSDSGRNQPQHF. Written as DNA, the CDR3 is TGTGCCAGCAAATCTGATTCAGGGCGGAATCAGCCCCAGCATTTT.

This clonotype was observed many times. The gene calls are TRBV12-3 or TRBV12-4 and TRBJ2-7; tentatively, D is TRBD1 (5 bases). The CDR3 covers 17 residues. Trimming took off 3 bases at V and 0 bases at J, with 18 bases between the two ends. Written as DNA, the CDR3 is TGTGCCAGCAGTTTGATCAGGTGGGGCCAGAACTCCTACGAGCAGTACTTC. This gives the protein CASSLIRWGQNSYEQYF.

The chain recombines TRBV7-9 with TRBJ2-6; a possible D gene is TRBD1 (6 bases). Germline lookup yields CDR1 SEHNR and CDR2 FQNEAQ (reference sequence). V dropped 5 bases and J dropped 0 bases, with 23 bases sitting between them. CDR3 length: 20 residues. CDR3: CASSQPRTVPISSGANVLTF. The CDR3 DNA sequence: TGTGCCAGCAGCCAGCCAAGGACAGTTCCAATTTCCTCTGGGGCCAACGTCCTGACTTTC. The full variable domain, in which reference TRBV7-9 and TRBJ2-6 provide the parts outside the CDR3, is DTGVSQNPRHKITKRGQNVTFRCDPISEHNRLYWYRQTLGQGPEFLTYFQNEAQLEKSRLLSDRFSAERPKGSFSTLEIQRTEQGDSAMYLCASSQPRTVPISSGANVLTFGAGSRLTVL.

This clonotype turned up a few times. This chain joins TRBV24-1 and TRBJ2-2; D unclear. Germline lookup yields CDR1 KGHDR and CDR2 SFDVKD. The CDR3 consists of 13 residues. V was cut by 11 bases and J by 2 bases, with 11 bases left in between. CDR3 loop: CAILSDNTGELFF. DNA of the CDR3: TGTGCCATCCTTTCGGACAACACCGGGGAGCTGTTTTTT.

Many counts were recorded for this clonotype. The gene calls are TRBV12-3 or TRBV12-4 and TRBJ1-3; D gene ambiguous. The CDR3 spans 14 residues. V shed 5 bases and J shed 0 bases, with 8 bases lying between them. The CDR3 sequence: CASSRLSSGNTIYF. The CDR3 coding sequence is TGTGCCAGCAGTCGATTAAGCTCTGGAAACACCATATATTTT.

This clonotype was seen more than once but under ten times. The chain recombines TRBV7-3 with TRBJ2-2, with D possibly TRBD1 on 6 matching bases. V lost 1 base to trimming and J lost 2 bases, with 14 bases between them. CDR3 length: 17 amino acids. Germline CDR1 reads SGHTA; CDR2 reads FQGTGA. This CDR3 is CASSLKTRGPNTGELFF. DNA for the CDR3: TGTGCCAGCAGCTTAAAAACCAGGGGCCCTAACACCGGGGAGCTGTTTTTT.

This clonotype occurred a few times. The rearrangement links TRBV24-1 to TRBJ1-2, with 8 bases matching TRBD1. CDR3 size: 16 residues. V was pared by 4 bases and J by 8 bases, with 14 bases of the junction left unmatched. Germline V gene data show CDR1 as KGHDR and CDR2 as SFDVKD. The CDR3 spells CATSEGTGTGGSGYTF. CDR3 sequence (DNA): TGTGCCACCAGTGAAGGTACCGGGACAGGAGGGAGCGGCTACACCTTC.

In this sample, this clonotype turned up a few times. This chain joins TRBV5-1 and TRBJ1-1, with D perhaps matching TRBD1 (5 bases). Deletions cut 0 bases from V and 5 bases from J, with 17 bases between. Germline V CDR1 and CDR2: SGHRS, YFSETQ. There are 16 residues in the CDR3. The CDR3 region is CASSLEDKGLTTEAFF. DNA of the CDR3: TGCGCCAGCAGCTTGGAGGACAAGGGCCTAACTACTGAAGCTTTCTTT.

In its sample, this clonotype was seen a few times. CDR3 residues: CASSLGAPSYEQYF. CDR3 bases: TGCGCCAGCAGCTTGGGGGCTCCATCCTACGAGCAGTACTTC. The chain couples TRBV5-1 to TRBJ2-7; D is ambiguous. V lost 0 bases and J lost 1, with 8 bases in between. The V gene's germline CDR1 is SGHRS and CDR2 YFSETQ. The CDR3 loop spans 14 amino acids.

This chain uses TRBV30 with TRBJ1-1; D is possibly TRBD1 (6 bases). V gave up 0 bases and J gave up 0 bases, with 8 bases separating them. This CDR3 contains 14 residues. Per the germline V gene, CDR1 is GTSNPN and CDR2 is SVGIG (reference sequence). The chain's CDR3 is CAWSVGDMNTEAFF. CDR3 bases: TGTGCCTGGAGTGTGGGGGACATGAACACTGAAGCTTTCTTT.

V gene TRBV3-1 combines with J gene TRBJ2-5; TRBD2 might be the D (6 bases). The DNA end is more similar to TRBJ2-1, so the J call may be wrong. Germline V gene lookup returns CDR1 LGHDT and CDR2 YNNKEL (reference sequence). CDR3 length: 18 residues. CDR3 protein: CASSQAKPAGDFHNEQFF. In DNA, the CDR3 is TGTGCCAGCAGCCAAGCTAAACCAGCGGGCGATTTCCACAATGAGCAGTTCTTC.

The chain links TRBV5-6 to TRBJ2-7; 8 positions agree with TRBD1. Germline CDR1 and CDR2: SGHDT and YYEEEE. The CDR3 extends over 14 amino acids. The V segment lost 10 bases and the J segment 8 bases; nucleotides outside the gene matches: 17. DNA of the CDR3: TGTGCCGGCACCTCATTGGACAGGGAAGACAAGCAGTACTTC. It translates to CAGTSLDREDKQYF.

This clonotype was observed many times. V is TRBV2 and J is TRBJ2-7, with D uncertain. The CDR3 loop spans 13 amino acids. Germline V gene sequence: CDR1 SNHLY, CDR2 FYNNEI. V lost 10 bases to trimming and J lost 1 base, with 14 bases between them. CDR3: CATTRFRSYEQYF. The CDR3 nucleotides read TGTGCCACAACTCGATTCAGGTCCTACGAGCAGTACTTC.